The entry below gives a single TCR beta chain sequence along with its context. The repertoire was sequenced with immunoSEQ multiplex PCR; TCRdb's copy has only in-frame clones and lacks some. The sample consists of roughly 440,000 clones, around 88% of them appearing once. This specimen comes from a study of blood T cell repertoires in COVID-19. V was clipped by 1 base and J by 7 bases; unmatched bases: 7. Per the germline V gene, CDR1 is LGHDT and CDR2 is YNNKEL (reference sequence). This CDR3 has 15 amino acids. Patients from Seattle were sampled longitudinally, starting during active infection. Sequencing input: peripheral blood. This sequence originates from a woman between 50 and 59 years old with COVID-19, enrolled during active disease. The V gene is TRBV3-1 (or the pseudogene TRBV3-2), the J gene TRBJ2-3; 8 bases are shared with TRBD2. The CDR3 region is CASSQGRLAGYTQYF. CDR3 in DNA: TGTGCCAGCAGCCAAGGTAGGCTAGCGGGCTATACGCAGTATTTT.